Below, 27 T cell receptor beta chains from the same sample are listed, as sequenced in a study of CD8+CD57+ T cells in acquired aplastic anemia. The authors sequenced patients whose flow cytometry had shown CD8+CD57+ cell expansion. TCR beta VDJ combinations and CDR3 sequences were profiled from genomic DNA. TCRdb re-derived calls from the reads in MiXCR, one entry per CDR3 protein. The sample comprises 220,000 or so distinct CDR3 sequences, 65% of which are singletons, and about three fifths rests with the top ten. Input material: sorted CD4+, CD8+, or CD8+CD57+ T cells (not recorded which) from PBMCs. The receptors here all came from a human donor with aplastic anemia.

This clonotype occurred many times. V is TRBV9 and J is TRBJ1-6; D gene unclear. In germline, CDR1 is SGDLS, CDR2 YYNGEE. Trimming shortened V by 7 bases and J by 8 bases, and 13 bases separated the two germline ends. The length of the CDR3 is 13 residues. CDR3 in amino acids: CASGTGNHSPLHF. The CDR3 DNA follows: TGTGCCAGCGGAACGGGAAACCATTCACCCCTCCACTTT.

The chain is built from TRBV20-1 and TRBJ2-3, with 9 bases that match TRBD1. This CDR3 is built from 14 residues. CDR1 and CDR2 from the germline V gene are DFQATT and SNEGSKA (reference sequence). V dropped 6 bases and J dropped 2; count of bases not matched to a gene: 6. The CDR3 DNA is TGCAGTGCCAGAAGGACAGGGGACACAGATACGCAGTATTTT. Residues: CSARRTGDTDTQYF.

V usage is TRBV19 and J usage is TRBJ2-3, with 8 positions matching TRBD1. The CDR3 extends over 13 amino acids. The V gene's germline CDR1 is LNHDA and CDR2 SQIVND (reference sequence). Trimming took 5 bases from V and 4 from J; bases not matched to a gene: 2. The CDR3 sequence: CASSDRGPDTQYF. The CDR3, as DNA: TGTGCCAGTAGTGACAGGGGACCAGATACGCAGTATTTT.

This rearrangement joins TRBV29-1 to TRBJ2-1; TRBD1 matches 8 bases. Germline CDR1 reads SQVTM; CDR2 reads ANQGSEA. The CDR3 is made up of 15 amino acids. J gave up 7 bases and V 0 bases, and 8 bases lay outside the gene matches. In DNA, the CDR3 is TGCAGCGTTGAAGACAACAGGGGGAGTTGGAATGAGCAGTTCTTC. Translation gives CSVEDNRGSWNEQFF.

This chain links TRBV19 with TRBJ1-4; D is undetermined. CDR1 is LNHDA and CDR2 is SQIVND in the germline V gene (reference sequence). The CDR3 totals 15 residues. Trimming cost V 2 bases and J 0 bases, with 7 bases left between them. The CDR3: CASSITATTNEKLFF. In DNA form, the CDR3 reads TGTGCCAGTAGTATAACGGCAACAACTAATGAAAAACTGTTTTTT.

The V gene is TRBV5-1, the J gene TRBJ2-5, with 7 bases fitting TRBD1. This CDR3 comprises 13 residues. Trimming at V came to 5 bases and at J to 4 bases, leaving 5 bases not matched to a gene. The germline V gene has CDR1 SGHRS and CDR2 YFSETQ. As DNA, the CDR3 is TGCGCCAGCAGGAGGGGACAGTCAGAGACCCAGTACTTC. Protein sequence: CASRRGQSETQYF.

Details on this clonotype: An end of the junction does not agree with germline; a read error may underlie this. This sequence joins TRBV6-5 and TRBJ1-1; 7 bases line up with TRBD1. The germline CDR1 and CDR2 sequences are MNHEY and SVGAGI. The CDR3 has 13 residues. The CDR3 loop reads CASSYDRVTEALF. The CDR3 coding sequence is TGTGCCAGCAGTTACGACAGGGTAACTGAAGCTCTCTTT.

The V gene is TRBV7-2, the J gene TRBJ2-5; 8 bases are a match to TRBD2. The V and J ends lost 2 bases and 5 bases, in that order; junction bases with no gene match: 7. Germline values: CDR1 SGHTA, CDR2 FQGNSA. The CDR3 has 15 amino acids. CDR3 in DNA: TGTGCCAGCAGCTTATTTAGCGGGATAAGCGAGACCCAGTACTTC. Translating gives CASSLFSGISETQYF. Full variable domain (missing parts from reference TRBV7-2 and TRBJ2-5): GAGVSQSPSNKVTEKGKDVELRCDPISGHTALYWYRQSLGQGLEFLIYFQGNSAPDKSGLPSDRFSAERTGGSVSTLTIQRTQQEDSAVYLCASSLFSGISETQYFGPGTRLLVL.

This clonotype has only a few counts. This chain links TRBV20-1 with TRBJ1-2; TRBD1 agrees at 7 bases. Trimming at V came to 5 bases and at J to 5 bases, leaving 8 bases not matched to a gene. This CDR3 contains 13 residues. The germline gives CDR1 DFQATT, CDR2 SNEGSKA (reference sequence). The CDR3 protein is CSAYEQGNYGYTF. In nucleotides, the CDR3 is TGCAGTGCTTACGAACAGGGGAATTATGGCTACACCTTC.

The rearrangement uses TRBV9 and TRBJ2-3, with a possible D match to TRBD1 (6 bases). This CDR3 has 15 residues. V lost 3 bases to trimming and J lost 1 base, with 12 bases between them. The germline gives CDR1 SGDLS, CDR2 YYNGEE. The CDR3 is CASSARTVRTDTQYF. The DNA of the CDR3 is TGTGCCAGCAGCGCGCGGACAGTTCGCACAGATACGCAGTATTTT. The full variable domain, with the rest looked up from reference TRBV9 and TRBJ2-3, is DSGVTQTPKHLITATGQRVTLRCSPRSGDLSVYWYQQSLDQGLQFLIQYYNGEERAKGNILERFSAQQFPDLHSELNLSSLELGDSALYFCASSARTVRTDTQYFGPGTRLTVL.

This clonotype came up a few times. This chain connects TRBV7-3 to TRBJ2-3, with D unclear. The V end was cut by 4 bases, the J end by 8 bases, with 13 bases between. The CDR3 contains 13 residues. Germline V gives CDR1 SGHTA, CDR2 FQGTGA. CDR3 nucleotides: TGTGCCAGCAGCTCGGCCTATAGGGCTACGCAGTATTTT. Translating it yields CASSSAYRATQYF.

The chain carries TRBV2 and TRBJ1-1; D gene ambiguous. The CDR3 is 13 residues long. Germline V CDR1 and CDR2: SNHLY, FYNNEI. The V and J ends lost 6 bases and 5 bases respectively, with 13 bases between them. DNA of the CDR3: TGTGCCAGCAGGATTTTGAGTAATACTGAAGCTTTCTTT. Protein product: CASRILSNTEAFF. Together with reference TRBV2 and TRBJ1-1, the CDR3 gives the full variable domain: EPEVTQTPSHQVTQMGQEVILRCVPISNHLYFYWYRQILGQKVEFLVSFYNNEISEKSEIFDDQFSVERPDGSNFTLKIRSTKLEDSAMYFCASRILSNTEAFFGQGTRLTVV.

The J gene is TRBJ2-1, the V gene TRBV19; tentatively, D is TRBD2 (5 bases). There are 13 residues in the CDR3. Trimming stripped 6 bases from V and 4 bases from J, with 10 bases between. Germline V CDR1 and CDR2: LNHDA, SQIVND (reference sequence). The CDR3 DNA follows: TGTGCCAGTAGGGGAGAAGGGTACAATGAGCAGTTCTTC. Encoded protein: CASRGEGYNEQFF. The full variable domain, rest sourced from reference TRBV19 and TRBJ2-1, is DGGITQSPKYLFRKEGQNVTLSCEQNLNHDAMYWYRQDPGQGLRLIYYSQIVNDFQKGDIAEGYSVSREKKESFPLTVTSAQKNPTAFYLCASRGEGYNEQFFGPGTRLTVL.

The rearrangement uses TRBV19 and TRBJ1-1, with D perhaps matching TRBD1 (5 bases). This CDR3 region has 13 residues. The V gene lost 4 bases and the J gene lost 4 bases, with 10 bases spanning the gap. The germline V gene encodes CDR1 LNHDA and CDR2 SQIVND (reference sequence). The CDR3 spells CASSTGTLTEAFF. CDR3 DNA: TGTGCCAGTAGTACAGGGACCCTCACTGAAGCTTTCTTT. The variable domain in full, completed from reference TRBV19 and TRBJ1-1, reads DGGITQSPKYLFRKEGQNVTLSCEQNLNHDAMYWYRQDPGQGLRLIYYSQIVNDFQKGDIAEGYSVSREKKESFPLTVTSAQKNPTAFYLCASSTGTLTEAFFGQGTRLTVV.

The chain employs TRBV2 and TRBJ1-1; 12 nucleotides line up with TRBD1. Trimming took 6 bases from V and 5 from J; bases not matched to a gene: 13. Germline CDR1 and CDR2: SNHLY and FYNNEI. The CDR3 consists of 17 residues. In DNA, the CDR3 is TGTGCCAGCAGCCAGAAGGGGACAGGGGGCCGGAATACTGAAGCTTTCTTT. Encoded protein: CASSQKGTGGRNTEAFF.

This clonotype was detected only a few times. V and J are TRBV20-1 and TRBJ2-7, with TRBD1 as a possible D gene (6 bases). The CDR3 contains 14 residues. Looked up from germline, CDR1 is DFQATT and CDR2 is SNEGSKA (reference sequence). V was pared by 0 bases and J by 3 bases, with 12 bases between. CDR3 DNA: TGCAGTGCTAGAGATCGGACAGTTAACTACGAGCAGTACTTC. This sequence encodes CSARDRTVNYEQYF.

The J gene is TRBJ2-7, the V gene TRBV15, with 10 bases fitting TRBD1. The CDR3 consists of 14 residues. The V gene end was trimmed by 10 bases and the J gene end by 4 bases; junction bases not matched to a gene: 10. CDR1 is LNHNV, CDR2 YYDKDF, per germline (reference sequence). Here the CDR3 DNA reads TGTGCCAGCATTTACGGGACAGGGGATTACGAGCAGTACTTC. It encodes CASIYGTGDYEQYF.

This chain connects TRBV20-1 to TRBJ1-6; D possibly corresponds to TRBD1 (5 bases). The CDR3 extends over 16 amino acids. The germline V gene has CDR1 DFQATT and CDR2 SNEGSKA (reference sequence). The V gene lost 6 bases and the J gene lost 5 bases, with 20 bases spanning the gap. The CDR3 region is CSAPRGDGIDNSPLHF. Here the CDR3 DNA reads TGCAGTGCCCCTCGAGGGGATGGGATAGATAATTCACCCCTCCACTTT.

The chain has TRBV15 and TRBJ1-1, with 8 bases fitting TRBD1. CDR3 size: 14 residues. The germline CDR1 and CDR2 sequences are LNHNV and YYDKDF (reference sequence). The V gene end was trimmed by 2 bases and the J gene end by 5 bases; junction bases not matched to a gene: 4. In nucleotides, the CDR3 is TGTGCCACCAGCAGACAGGGGGCTCGTACTGAAGCTTTCTTT. Protein product: CATSRQGARTEAFF. Based on the CDR3 plus reference TRBV15 and TRBJ1-1, the full variable domain is DAMVIQNPRYQVTQFGKPVTLSCSQTLNHNVMYWYQQKSSQAPKLLFHYYDKDFNNEADTPDNFQSRRPNTSFCFLDIRSPGLGDTAMYLCATSRQGARTEAFFGQGTRLTVV.

Comments on this clonotype: An end of the junction does not agree with germline; a read error may underlie this. The J gene is TRBJ1-4, the V gene TRBV27; D may be TRBD1 (5 bases). Germline loops: CDR1 MNHEY, CDR2 SMNVEV (reference sequence). The CDR3 loop spans 16 amino acids. CDR3 coding DNA: TGTGCCAGCAGTTTATCGTTCGGGACTACTAAGGAAAAACTGTTTTTT. Translating it yields CASSLSFGTTKEKLFF.

The chain carries TRBV14 and TRBJ2-7, with no clear D. From germline, CDR1 is SGHDN and CDR2 FVKESK. This CDR3 is 12 amino acids long. V lost 1 base to trimming and J lost 5 bases, with 6 bases between them. CDR3 in DNA: TGTGCCAGCAGCCAAGTAGGAGACGAGCAGTACTTC. This codes for CASSQVGDEQYF.

This chain connects TRBV6-5 to TRBJ2-7; a possible D gene is TRBD1 (6 bases). Trimming removed 2 bases from V and 0 bases from J, with 8 bases in between. This CDR3 is built from 14 residues. Germline lookup yields CDR1 MNHEY and CDR2 SVGAGI. The CDR3 DNA reads TGTGCCAGCAGTTACGGACAGAGCTCCTACGAGCAGTACTTC. Its translation is CASSYGQSSYEQYF.

Concerning this clonotype itself: A much larger clone sits a single nucleotide away, making a read error possible. Here the CDR3 reads CACSPSREQYF. Written as DNA, the CDR3 is TGTGCCTGCAGCCCCTCGAGGGAGCAGTACTTC. V and J are TRBV6-5 and TRBJ2-7, with D unclear. CDR1 and CDR2 from the germline V gene are MNHEY and SVGAGI. The CDR3 sequence is 11 residues long.

The chain uses TRBV14 and TRBJ2-3; the D is unclear. Germline CDR1 is SGHDN and CDR2 is FVKESK. This CDR3 contains 12 residues. The germline V and J ends were trimmed by 4 bases and 2 bases, with 4 bases remaining between them. The CDR3 coding sequence is TGTGCCAGCAGCCTATTCACAGATACGCAGTATTTT. This gives the protein CASSLFTDTQYF.

The CDR3 DNA sequence: TGTGCCAGCAGCTTACCGATCCGACAGGGTATGGGGTCGAACACCGGGGAGCTGTTTTTT. Translated: CASSLPIRQGMGSNTGELFF. The chain uses TRBV7-9 and TRBJ2-2; 7 bases align to TRBD1. The J segment lost 0 bases and the V segment lost 2 bases, leaving 15 bases of the junction unmatched. The CDR3 loop spans 20 amino acids. The germline V gene encodes CDR1 SEHNR and CDR2 FQNEAQ (reference sequence). The full variable domain, its missing parts supplied by reference TRBV7-9 and TRBJ2-2, is DTGVSQNPRHKITKRGQNVTFRCDPISEHNRLYWYRQTLGQGPEFLTYFQNEAQLEKSRLLSDRFSAERPKGSFSTLEIQRTEQGDSAMYLCASSLPIRQGMGSNTGELFFGEGSRLTVL.

This clonotype was seen many times. The chain carries TRBV6-5 and TRBJ2-2, with D possibly TRBD1 on 5 matching bases. V lost 2 bases, J lost 3 bases, and 10 bases lay in between. The germline V gene has CDR1 MNHEY and CDR2 SVGAGI. CDR3 length equals 15 residues. This chain's CDR3 is CASSYEAGYTGELFF. The CDR3 DNA follows: TGTGCCAGCAGTTACGAAGCAGGGTACACCGGGGAGCTGTTTTTT.

The chain joins TRBV7-9 to TRBJ2-5; D perhaps matches TRBD1 (5 bases). The J call is uncertain, as TRBJ2-1 better fits the DNA end. Germline V gene lookup returns CDR1 SEHNR and CDR2 FQNEAQ (reference sequence). This CDR3 has 13 amino acids. The CDR3 loop reads CASSPRGNNEQFF. In nucleotides, the CDR3 is TGTGCCAGCAGCCCAAGGGGTAACAATGAGCAGTTCTTC.